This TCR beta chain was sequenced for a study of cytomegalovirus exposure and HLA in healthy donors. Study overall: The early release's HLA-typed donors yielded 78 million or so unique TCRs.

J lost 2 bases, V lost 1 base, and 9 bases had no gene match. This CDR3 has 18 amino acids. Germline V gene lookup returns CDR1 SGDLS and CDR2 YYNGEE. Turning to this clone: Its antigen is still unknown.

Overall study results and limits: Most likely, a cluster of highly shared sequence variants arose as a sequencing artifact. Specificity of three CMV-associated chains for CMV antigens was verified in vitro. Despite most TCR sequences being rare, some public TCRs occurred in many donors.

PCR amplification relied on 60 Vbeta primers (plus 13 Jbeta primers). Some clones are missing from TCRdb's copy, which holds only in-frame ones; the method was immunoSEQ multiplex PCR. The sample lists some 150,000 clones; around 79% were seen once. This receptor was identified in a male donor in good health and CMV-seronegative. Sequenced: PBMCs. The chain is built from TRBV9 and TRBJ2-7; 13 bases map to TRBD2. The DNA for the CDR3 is TGTGCCAGCAGCGTAAAACTAGCGGGAGGGGCTGAGGCCTACGAGCAGTACTTC. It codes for CASSVKLAGGAEAYEQYF.